This is a list of T cell receptor beta chains from one sample in a study of blood T cell repertoires in COVID-19. Produced via immunoSEQ multiplex PCR; TCRdb's table is partial and in-frame only. The table includes 130,000 to 150,000 clones, 84% detected once. The sequenced sample consisted of PBMCs or T cells enriched from blood (not recorded which). These receptors were obtained from a woman in her forties or fifties who had been exposed to COVID-19. CDR3s include the opening cysteine and the closing phenylalanine or tryptophan. The order of the fields is CDR3 DNA, CDR3 protein, clone size, J gene, D gene, V gene. A D gene is named only where the DNA matches it firmly. Not every row has a clone size; where given, it reads once, few, many or a size class.

cdr3_nt: TGTGCCAGCAGCCCACAAGGGGGGGACAAGCAGTACTTC; cdr3_aa: CASSPQGGDKQYF; clone_size: -; j_call: TRBJ2-7; d_call: -; v_call: TRBV5-8
cdr3_nt: TGTGCCAGCAGTCCCGACAGGGATGATCAGCCCCAGCATTTT; cdr3_aa: CASSPDRDDQPQHF; clone_size: -; j_call: TRBJ1-5; d_call: TRBD1; v_call: TRBV2
cdr3_nt: TGCGCCAGCAGCCTTTCCGGGACAGGGGATTCACCCCTCCACTTT; cdr3_aa: CASSLSGTGDSPLHF; clone_size: few; j_call: TRBJ1-6; d_call: TRBD1; v_call: TRBV10-1
cdr3_nt: TGCGCCAGCAGCATGGGACAGTACTACGAGCAGTACTTC; cdr3_aa: CASSMGQYYEQYF; clone_size: -; j_call: TRBJ2-7; d_call: TRBD1; v_call: TRBV5-1
cdr3_nt: TGCGCCAGCAGCTTGAACAGACCAGGGACAGCCCTCCACTTT; cdr3_aa: CASSLNRPGTALHF; clone_size: few; j_call: TRBJ1-6; d_call: TRBD1; v_call: TRBV5-1
cdr3_nt: TGTGCCAGCAGTTTTCAGGGTCAGGGAGCTTTCTTT; cdr3_aa: CASSFQGQGAFF; clone_size: -; j_call: TRBJ1-1; d_call: -; v_call: TRBV27
cdr3_nt: TGTGCCAGTAGTATTTACAGGGAAGGCTATGGCTACACCTTC; cdr3_aa: CASSIYREGYGYTF; clone_size: -; j_call: TRBJ1-2; d_call: -; v_call: TRBV19
cdr3_nt: TGTGCCAGTGGAATGACAGGGAACACTGAAGCTTTCTTT; cdr3_aa: CASGMTGNTEAFF; clone_size: -; j_call: TRBJ1-1; d_call: -; v_call: TRBV19
cdr3_nt: TGTGCCAGCAGCTTAGATCCTAGCGGGAGTTACAATGAGCAGTTCTTC; cdr3_aa: CASSLDPSGSYNEQFF; clone_size: -; j_call: TRBJ2-1; d_call: TRBD2; v_call: TRBV7-2
cdr3_nt: TGTGCCAGCAGACCCGGGACAATTGGGCCGTGGGGCTACACCTTC; cdr3_aa: CASRPGTIGPWGYTF; clone_size: -; j_call: TRBJ1-2; d_call: -; v_call: TRBV6-5
cdr3_nt: TGTGCCAGCAGCTTGAGCGGGGGGGCCGCAGGTGAGCAGTTCTTC; cdr3_aa: CASSLSGGAAGEQFF; clone_size: -; j_call: TRBJ2-1; d_call: TRBD2; v_call: TRBV5-4
cdr3_nt: TGTGCCAGCAGCCCCCGGTGGGAGGGCGAGCAGTACTTC; cdr3_aa: CASSPRWEGEQYF; clone_size: few; j_call: TRBJ2-7; d_call: TRBD2; v_call: TRBV7-8
cdr3_nt: TGTGCCAGCAGCCCCGGAGGAGGCGGCTACACCTTC; cdr3_aa: CASSPGGGGYTF; clone_size: -; j_call: TRBJ1-2; d_call: -; v_call: TRBV7-9
cdr3_nt: TGTGCTAGTGGTCAGGGGGACGCAAACATTCAGTACTTC; cdr3_aa: CASGQGDANIQYF; clone_size: -; j_call: TRBJ2-4; d_call: TRBD1; v_call: TRBV12-5
cdr3_nt: TGTGCCAGTCTCCCCGGGCAGTTCTTC; cdr3_aa: CASLPGQFF; clone_size: -; j_call: TRBJ2-1; d_call: -; v_call: TRBV2
cdr3_nt: TGTGCCAGCAGTTACGTGGGGAGGAACACTGAAGCTTTCTTT; cdr3_aa: CASSYVGRNTEAFF; clone_size: -; j_call: TRBJ1-1; d_call: -; v_call: TRBV6-5